This T cell receptor (beta chain) emerged from a study of blood T cell repertoires in COVID-19. In the study's own analysis: Counts of nucleated cells, estimated from reference gene primer amplification, were obtained. TCRdb's table, derived via immunoSEQ multiplex PCR, lists solely in-frame clones and lacks some. V and J calls and clone size are as listed in that table; D and trimming were resolved from the DNA. In the table there are a few hundred thousand clones, roughly 90% of which are singletons. This clonotype originated in a woman between 25 and 40 years old with active or convalescent COVID-19. The sample was peripheral blood.

CDR3 sequence: CASTRTGSVNQPQHF. The CDR3 DNA reads as TGTGCCAGTACCAGGACAGGGTCGGTCAATCAGCCCCAGCATTTT. The rearrangement joins TRBV19 to TRBJ1-5; 8 bases map to TRBD1. V lost 7 bases to trimming and J lost 3 bases; unmatched junction nucleotides: 8. Per the germline V gene, CDR1 is LNHDA and CDR2 is SQIVND (reference sequence). The CDR3 runs to 15 residues.